This T cell receptor beta chain came from a study of blood T cell repertoires in COVID-19. There are 14 residues in the CDR3. The germline gives CDR1 LNHDA, CDR2 SQIVND (reference sequence). V trimming: 1 base; J trimming: 8 bases; junction bases outside the gene matches: 7. In the study's own analysis: Reference gene primer amplification in the assay estimated nucleated cell counts. Some clones are missing from TCRdb's copy, which holds only in-frame ones; the method was immunoSEQ multiplex PCR. V and J calls and clone size are as listed in that table; D and trimming were resolved from the DNA. The table records roughly 88,000 clones, roughly 80% of them present only once.

The source is a woman of 80 years or more with acute or convalescent COVID-19. Sequenced sample: peripheral blood. This rearrangement joins TRBV19 to TRBJ1-1, with TRBD1 matching over 7 bases. This CDR3 is CASSIGILQGEAFF. For the CDR3, the DNA is TGTGCCAGTAGTATAGGGATATTACAGGGGGAAGCTTTCTTT.